The sequence of this T cell receptor (beta chain) was determined in a study of T-cell reconstitution after alpha-beta-depleted transplantation in children. At least ten counts were recorded for this clonotype. V lost 1 base and J 5 bases, leaving 15 bases between the germline ends. Germline V lookup: CDR1 SGHRS, CDR2 YFSETQ. The CDR3 spans 15 residues. Construction of the TCRbeta library involved unique molecular identifiers. Each CDR3 protein gets one entry after TCRdb re-called the PCR reads with MiXCR. The sample yields 230,000 or so distinct CDR3 sequences, about 8.8% seen once. The source was PBMCs from the stem cell graft donor, collected from the stem cell graft. The chain carries TRBV5-1 and TRBJ1-1; perhaps TRBD1 as D (6 bases). The origin of this receptor is a human donor who donated a stem cell graft to a child with SCID. As DNA, the CDR3 is TGCGCCAGCAGCTTGAATGGGGGGGGGCTGACTGAAGCTTTCTTT. Translation: CASSLNGGGLTEAFF.